This is a list of T cell receptor beta chains from one sample in a study of cytomegalovirus exposure and HLA in healthy donors. Some clones are missing from TCRdb's copy, which holds only in-frame ones; the method was immunoSEQ multiplex PCR. The sample has fewer than 150,000 clones, 78% seen once; the top ten hold 5% to 7.5%. What was sequenced was PBMCs. These receptors originate from a woman in her forties in good health and CMV-seropositive. Both conserved end residues are part of each CDR3. A D gene is named only where the DNA matches it firmly. The listing skips clone size in some rows; elsewhere it reads once, few, many or a size class.

v_gene	d_gene	abundance	j_gene	CDR3nt	CDR3aa
TRBV2	-	-	TRBJ2-3	TGTGCCAGCAGTGGTGTACTAGGGTCCTTCACAGATACGCAGTATTTT	CASSGVLGSFTDTQYF
TRBV13	TRBD2	-	TRBJ2-1	TGTGCCAGCAGCTTAGCGGGAGGGATCACCCGCACTTACAATGAGCAGTTCTTC	CASSLAGGITRTYNEQFF
TRBV18	-	-	TRBJ1-1	TGTGCCAGCTCACCAACCAGGATAGACACTGAAGCTTTCTTT	CASSPTRIDTEAFF
TRBV5-1	-	-	TRBJ2-5	TGCGCCAGCAGCTTTGACAGAGCCCAAGAGACCCAGTACTTC	CASSFDRAQETQYF
TRBV9	-	few	TRBJ2-7	TGTGCCAGCAGCGTAGGCCCGGTAGGCGGGTACGAGCAGTACTTC	CASSVGPVGGYEQYF
TRBV5-1	TRBD1	-	TRBJ2-7	TGCGCCAGCAGCTTATGGGGCAGGGGGAGCGACGAGCAGTACTTC	CASSLWGRGSDEQYF
TRBV11-3	-	-	TRBJ2-5	TGTGCCAGCAGCCCCGGACTGGGAGAGACCCAGTACTTC	CASSPGLGETQYF
TRBV7-8	TRBD2	once	TRBJ2-7	TGTGCCTCCAGGACTAGCGGGAGTCATCCCTACGAGCAGTACTTC	CASRTSGSHPYEQYF
TRBV15	TRBD2	-	TRBJ2-1	TGTGCCACCAGCAGATCACGTGAGGAACGGCGGGAGGAAAAAAGGAGTGAGCAGTTCTTC	CATSRSREERREEKRSEQFF
TRBV18	TRBD1	few	TRBJ1-5	TGTGCCAGCTCACCGGGGACAGGGGCTGCTCAGCCCCAGCATTTT	CASSPGTGAAQPQHF
TRBV29-1	-	-	TRBJ1-2	TGCAGCGTTGAAGGCCTGGGTTCCCGGGACTATGGCTACACCTTC	CSVEGLGSRDYGYTF
TRBV7-2	-	-	TRBJ1-6	TGTGCCAGCAGCTCCCAGGCCCTACTTAATTCACCCCTCCACTTT	CASSSQALLNSPLHF
TRBV5-1	TRBD2	once	TRBJ2-6	TGCGCCAGCAGGGGAGGGACGGATTCTGGGGCCAACGTCCTGACTTTC	CASRGGTDSGANVLTF
TRBV6-5	-	-	TRBJ1-5	TGTGCCAGCAGTTACACCGCAGTTTCTGGTCAGCCCCAGCATTTT	CASSYTAVSGQPQHF
TRBV27	TRBD2	-	TRBJ2-3	TGTGCCAGCAGTTTGGTCCTAGCGGGAGATACGCAGTATTTT	CASSLVLAGDTQYF
TRBV5-1	TRBD1	-	TRBJ1-6	TGCGCCAGCAGCTTACAGGGGGATAATTCACCCCTCCACTTT	CASSLQGDNSPLHF
TRBV9	TRBD2	-	TRBJ2-7	TGTGCCAGCAGCCTTCACTCGGGACTAGCGGATGACTACGAGCAGTACTTC	CASSLHSGLADDYEQYF
TRBV11-2	-	-	TRBJ1-2	TGTGCCAGCAGCTTAGATGCAGGTTCTAACTATGGCTACACCTTC	CASSLDAGSNYGYTF